The 30 T cell receptor beta chains presented below share a single source sample, sequenced in a study of cytomegalovirus exposure and HLA in healthy donors. In the PCR, 60 Vbeta and 13 Jbeta primers were used. TCRdb keeps only in-frame clones here, not all; method: immunoSEQ multiplex PCR. The sample carries 120,000 to 150,000 clones, over 75% recorded once. The sample was PBMCs. The receptors originated from a woman in her 30s in good health and CMV-seronegative.

The rearrangement joins TRBV4-3 to TRBJ2-5; D gene ambiguous. Germline CDR1 reads LGHNA; CDR2 reads YSLEER. V was clipped by 0 bases and J by 5 bases, with 10 bases between them. CDR3 size: 14 residues. CDR3 DNA: TGCGCCAGCAGCCAAGAAGCTCCATCGGAGACCCAGTACTTC. It is translated as CASSQEAPSETQYF.

The gene calls are TRBV6-5 and TRBJ2-5; D unclear. Germline loops: CDR1 MNHEY, CDR2 SVGAGI. This CDR3 spans 13 amino acids. V shed 4 bases and J shed 2 bases, with 8 bases lying between them. The CDR3 is CASSLLIQETQYF. As DNA, the CDR3 is TGTGCCAGCAGTTTACTGATTCAAGAGACCCAGTACTTC.

V usage is TRBV5-1 and J usage is TRBJ2-2; D remains unclear. V lost 2 bases to trimming and J lost 1 base, with 3 bases between them. Germline values: CDR1 SGHRS, CDR2 YFSETQ. The CDR3 covers 13 residues. The CDR3 region is CASSFRNTGELFF. The CDR3 nucleotides read TGCGCCAGCAGCTTTAGGAACACCGGGGAGCTGTTTTTT.

The chain is built from TRBV7-6 and TRBJ1-2; D is perhaps TRBD1 (5 bases). CDR3 length equals 19 residues. Germline assignment: CDR1 SGHVS and CDR2 FNYEAQ. Trimming took off 5 bases at V and 4 bases at J, with 29 bases between the two ends. The CDR3 nucleotides are TGTGCCAGCAGCGATATTAGGGGTTCTGTAGCGGAAATGGGCTATGGCTACACCTTC. This translates into CASSDIRGSVAEMGYGYTF.

The CDR3 coding sequence is TGCAGCGCCGAGGGGGGACAGGGAAACTATGGCTACACCTTC. Its translation: CSAEGGQGNYGYTF. The rearrangement uses TRBV29-1 and TRBJ1-2; 9 positions agree with TRBD1. The CDR3 covers 14 residues. The trim removed 7 bases at V and 2 bases at J, leaving 8 bases unmatched. CDR1 and CDR2 (germline): SQVTM, ANQGSEA. Drawing the rest from reference TRBV29-1 and TRBJ1-2, the complete variable domain is SAVISQKPSRDICQRGTSLTIQCQVDSQVTMMFWYRQQPGQSLTLIATANQGSEATYESGFVIDKFPISRPNLTFSTLTVSNMSPEDSSIYLCSAEGGQGNYGYTFGSGTRLTVV.

The V call is TRBV11-2, the J call TRBJ1-1; TRBD1 might be the D (6 bases). Per germline, CDR1 SGHAT and CDR2 FQNNGV. V lost 8 bases and J 4 bases, leaving 14 bases between the germline ends. The CDR3 runs 13 residues. CDR3 amino acids: CASGTTGITEAFF. CDR3 in DNA: TGTGCCAGCGGGACAACAGGGATCACTGAAGCTTTCTTT.

This clone was recorded only once. V and J are TRBV10-3 and TRBJ2-5, with TRBD1 identical over 7 bases. The CDR3 extends over 16 amino acids. Germline V lookup: CDR1 ENHRY, CDR2 SYGVKD. The V segment lost 3 bases and the J segment 5 bases; nucleotides outside the gene matches: 12. The DNA of the CDR3 is TGTGCCATCAGTGATCCCGAAAGGGGGCGCGTGGAGACCCAGTACTTC. It specifies CAISDPERGRVETQYF.

The chain joins TRBV25-1 to TRBJ1-2; unclear D gene. The CDR3 is 13 amino acids. Germline V CDR1 and CDR2: MGHDK, SYGVNS. Trimming pared 2 bases from V and 8 bases from J, leaving 12 bases between. The CDR3 region is CASSELRTGGYTF. In nucleotides, the CDR3 is TGTGCCAGCAGTGAACTGAGAACGGGGGGCTACACCTTC.

The chain carries TRBV7-9 and TRBJ1-2; 7 nucleotides match TRBD1. The V segment lost 6 bases and the J segment 5 bases; nucleotides outside the gene matches: 9. CDR3 size: 14 residues. CDR1 and CDR2 from the germline V gene are SEHNR and FQNEAQ (reference sequence). The CDR3: CASRDGTAVYGYTF. CDR3 in DNA: TGTGCCAGCAGAGACGGGACAGCCGTGTATGGCTACACCTTC.

The rearrangement links TRBV7-2 to TRBJ2-3; 11 bases are shared with TRBD2. Unmatched junction bases numbered 5, after V lost 1 base and J lost 5 bases. This CDR3 has 16 amino acids. Germline lookup yields CDR1 SGHTA and CDR2 FQGNSA. The CDR3 reads CASSLVLAGGKDTQYF. In nucleotides, the CDR3 is TGTGCCAGCAGCTTAGTCTTAGCGGGGGGGAAAGATACGCAGTATTTT.

The V and J genes are TRBV2 and TRBJ2-1, with TRBD1 matching 11 bases. CDR1 is SNHLY, CDR2 FYNNEI, per germline. The CDR3 is 14 residues long. Trimming at V came to 7 bases and at J to 4 bases, leaving 3 bases not matched to a gene. CDR3 sequence (DNA): TGTGCCAGCACGGGACAGGGGGTGTACAATGAGCAGTTCTTC. This encodes CASTGQGVYNEQFF.

CDR3 loop: CASTALTSGSYEQYF. The CDR3 region has the DNA TGTGCCAGCACCGCACTGACTAGCGGATCCTACGAGCAGTACTTC. The V gene is TRBV7-9, the J gene TRBJ2-7, with TRBD2 matching 9 bases. J lost 1 base, V lost 7 bases, and 8 bases had no gene match. Looked up from germline, CDR1 is SEHNR and CDR2 is FQNEAQ (reference sequence). The CDR3 is made up of 15 amino acids.

The chain recombines TRBV7-8 with TRBJ1-1, with 7 bases that match TRBD1. V lost 5 bases to trimming and J lost 11 bases; unmatched junction nucleotides: 8. Germline lookup yields CDR1 SGHVS and CDR2 FQNEAQ. There are 12 residues in the CDR3. The CDR3 protein is CASSQQARGAFF. In DNA form, the CDR3 reads TGTGCCAGCAGCCAACAGGCCAGGGGGGCTTTCTTT.

The chain joins TRBV7-6 to TRBJ1-3; 7 bases agree with TRBD1. The J segment lost 2 bases and the V segment lost 0 bases, leaving 4 bases of the junction unmatched. Germline CDR1 reads SGHVS; CDR2 reads FNYEAQ. The CDR3 sequence is 16 residues long. The CDR3 protein is CASSLAQGGTGNTIYF. The CDR3 nucleotides read TGTGCCAGCAGCTTAGCGCAGGGGGGAACTGGAAACACCATATATTTT.

The chain uses TRBV7-7 and TRBJ2-3, with 10 bases aligning to TRBD1. V was pared by 5 bases and J by 2 bases, with 4 bases of the junction left unmatched. Germline V CDR1 and CDR2: SSHAT, FNYEAQ (reference sequence). This CDR3 is 15 amino acids long. The CDR3 reads CASSLGTGVTDTQYF. In nucleotides, the CDR3 is TGTGCCAGCAGCCTCGGGACAGGGGTCACAGATACGCAGTATTTT. Using reference TRBV7-7 and TRBJ2-3 for the parts outside the CDR3, the full variable domain is GAGVSQSPRYKVTKRGQDVTLRCDPISSHATLYWYQQALGQGPEFLTYFNYEAQPDKSGLPSDRFSAERPEGSISTLTIQRTEQRDSAMYRCASSLGTGVTDTQYFGPGTRLTVL.

The chain couples TRBV2 to TRBJ2-7, with 8 bases identical to TRBD1. Germline V gene sequence: CDR1 SNHLY, CDR2 FYNNEI. V shed 8 bases, J shed 2 bases, and the junction held 8 bases outside the gene matches. The CDR3 sequence is 14 residues long. The CDR3 spells CASQDRALPYEQYF. The CDR3 DNA reads TGTGCCAGCCAGGACAGGGCCCTACCCTACGAGCAGTACTTC.

The chain links TRBV4-1 to TRBJ1-1; D not resolved. Germline V lookup: CDR1 MGHRA, CDR2 YSYEKL. This CDR3 has 14 residues. Trimming left V 4 bases short and J 1 base short, with 10 bases between. The CDR3 sequence is CASSLQGGNTEAFF. For the CDR3, the DNA is TGCGCCAGCAGCCTCCAAGGAGGGAACACTGAAGCTTTCTTT.

The CDR3: CASSGTGFYEQYF. The CDR3 nucleotides read TGTGCCAGCAGCGGAACAGGGTTCTACGAGCAGTACTTC. The chain employs TRBV7-2 and TRBJ2-7; the D gene is possibly TRBD1 (6 bases). CDR3 length equals 13 residues. Germline V gene sequence: CDR1 SGHTA, CDR2 FQGNSA. V shed 5 bases and J shed 3 bases, with 11 bases lying between them.

This chain links TRBV2 with TRBJ1-5; no clear D gene. The CDR3 runs 13 residues. V was clipped by 5 bases and J by 3 bases, with 8 bases between them. Germline CDR1 and CDR2: SNHLY and FYNNEI. For the CDR3, the DNA is TGTGCCAGCAGTACAGATTACAATCAGCCCCAGCATTTT. This codes for CASSTDYNQPQHF.

The chain carries TRBV20-1 and TRBJ1-1; no reliable D call. CDR3 size: 10 residues. Germline-derived CDR1 and CDR2 are DFQATT and SNEGSKA (reference sequence). V gave up 2 bases and J gave up 5 bases, with 3 bases separating them. CDR3 sequence reads: CSARQTEAFF. The CDR3 bases are TGCAGTGCTAGACAGACTGAAGCTTTCTTT.

This clone came up once. The CDR3 region is CASSLARRGLYNEQFF. CDR3 DNA: TGTGCCAGCAGCTTAGCGCGGCGGGGATTATACAATGAGCAGTTCTTC. The V call is TRBV7-8, the J call TRBJ2-1, with a tentative D call TRBD2 (6 bases). In germline, CDR1 is SGHVS, CDR2 FQNEAQ. Trimming removed 0 bases at V and 4 bases at J, with 13 bases between. The CDR3 length is 16 residues.

The chain couples TRBV7-2 to TRBJ2-6; TRBD1 agrees at 7 bases. The CDR3 has 18 residues. V dropped 1 base and J dropped 1; count of bases not matched to a gene: 7. Per the germline V gene, CDR1 is SGHTA and CDR2 is FQGNSA. The chain's CDR3 is CASSLGPRQGSGANVLTF. The CDR3 DNA reads as TGTGCCAGCAGCTTAGGTCCGAGACAGGGATCTGGGGCCAACGTCCTGACTTTC.

CDR3 in DNA: TGTGCCAGCAGCTTAGGGGGTCTAGCGGGGCGGCAAGAGACCCAGTACTTC. Translated: CASSLGGLAGRQETQYF. The chain carries TRBV7-2 and TRBJ2-5; TRBD2 agrees at 9 bases. This CDR3 is 17 amino acids long. Germline values: CDR1 SGHTA, CDR2 FQGNSA. V trimming: 1 base; J trimming: 2 bases; junction bases outside the gene matches: 8.

The CDR3 DNA follows: TGTGCCTGGAGTAGCGGGGTAAGGCAGTATTTT. It translates to CAWSSGVRQYF. This chain links TRBV30 with TRBJ2-3, with 7 bases that match TRBD2. CDR1 is GTSNPN, CDR2 SVGIG, per germline (reference sequence). Losses at the gene ends were 2 bases for V and 11 bases for J; bases not matched to a gene: 4. The CDR3 sequence is 11 residues long.

The rearrangement links TRBV19 to TRBJ1-2, with D unresolved. V was shortened by 4 bases and J by 5 bases, with 5 bases between the two germline ends. The CDR3 runs 11 residues. Germline CDR1 LNHDA, CDR2 SQIVND (reference sequence). CDR3: CASSTLYGYTF. The CDR3 nucleotides read TGTGCCAGTAGTACCCTATATGGCTACACCTTC.

CDR3 nucleotide sequence: TGTGCCAGCAGCCACGGCGGACAGGGTATTAACTATGGCTACACCTTC. It translates to CASSHGGQGINYGYTF. The gene calls are TRBV14 and TRBJ1-2; 8 bases fit TRBD1. The CDR3 sequence is 16 residues long. The V gene's germline CDR1 is SGHDN and CDR2 FVKESK. Unmatched junction bases numbered 7, after V lost 3 bases and J lost 1 base.

The chain links TRBV7-2 to TRBJ1-4, with 7 bases aligning to TRBD1. The junction had 11 bases not matched to a gene; V was cut back by 5 bases and J by 8 bases. The CDR3 has 15 residues. Germline V gives CDR1 SGHTA, CDR2 FQGNSA. The CDR3 is CASSHRAGGGEKLFF. In DNA, the CDR3 is TGTGCCAGCAGCCACCGGGCAGGGGGAGGAGAAAAACTGTTTTTT.

This chain joins TRBV29-1 and TRBJ2-1, with D uncertain. Looked up from germline, CDR1 is SQVTM and CDR2 is ANQGSEA. Trimming cost V 6 bases and J 4 bases, with 7 bases left between them. This CDR3 region has 11 residues. For the CDR3, the DNA is TGCAGCGTGAACGGGTACAATGAGCAGTTCTTC. It yields the protein CSVNGYNEQFF.

The J gene is TRBJ2-7, the V gene TRBV18; 9 nucleotides match TRBD2. Germline trimming cut 1 base from V and 5 bases from J; bases unmatched to any gene: 3. Germline V lookup: CDR1 KGHSH, CDR2 LQKENI. The length of the CDR3 is 14 residues. The CDR3 region is CASSPRRGGDEQYF. For the CDR3, the DNA is TGTGCCAGCTCACCACGGCGGGGGGGCGACGAGCAGTACTTC.

This clone occurred many times. The J gene is TRBJ2-7, the V gene TRBV2, with TRBD1 matching over 8 bases. The V gene end was trimmed by 7 bases and the J gene end by 3 bases; junction bases not matched to a gene: 8. Germline V gives CDR1 SNHLY, CDR2 FYNNEI. The CDR3 length is 14 residues. In nucleotides, the CDR3 is TGTGCCAGCACCCGGGACAGGCAGGTCTACGAGCAGTACTTC. Translated, it gives CASTRDRQVYEQYF.